This TCR beta chain was recovered during a study of blood T cell repertoires in COVID-19. For the study at large: Sites in the United States, Italy and Spain provided acute and convalescent COVID-19 samples. The cDNA or gDNA used as material had been derived from T cells, B-cell-depleted T cells, or PBMCs.

Original processing methods: Reference gene primer amplification gave estimated nucleated cell counts. TCRdb keeps only in-frame clones here, not all; method: immunoSEQ multiplex PCR. V, J and clone size reflect that table, while D and trimming were determined from the DNA. Seen here are about 280,000 clones, about 89% observed once, and the top ten hold roughly 8%. This clone has a single count. From germline, CDR1 is SGHVS and CDR2 FQNEAQ. Trimming shortened V by 4 bases and J by 3 bases, and 10 bases separated the two germline ends. This CDR3 has 13 amino acids. This chain uses TRBV7-8 with TRBJ2-7; tentative D call: TRBD2 (5 bases). This receptor was taken from a man aged 35-49 years with active or convalescent COVID-19. Sequenced sample: peripheral blood. The CDR3 DNA follows: TGTGCCAGCAGCTCAACGACTATCTACGAGCAGTACTTC. Translation: CASSSTTIYEQYF.